This TCR beta chain was sequenced during a study of cytomegalovirus exposure and HLA in healthy donors. The V gene's germline CDR1 is LNHDA and CDR2 SQIVND (reference sequence). The length of the CDR3 is 16 residues. After removal of 6 bases from V and 5 bases from J, the junction contained 9 bases not matched to a gene. In the case of this clone: Its antigen is not identified.

PCR amplification relied on 60 Vbeta primers (plus 13 Jbeta primers). This table comes from immunoSEQ multiplex PCR, and its TCRdb copy is limited to in-frame clones, with some not included. The sample yields 210,000 or so clones, 60% to 85% seen once. General study results and limits: By a later analysis, the bulk of CMV-associated TCR beta chains appeared HLA-restricted. Later analysis found that TCR beta chains associated with HLA were more clonally expanded than other, equally common chains. V- and J-gene trimming in TCR beta was tied to a missense DCLRE1C variant by an analysis performed later. The Asian-associated ancestry cluster reportedly had fewer N-insertions than the roughly 670-donor mean in a later analysis.

The chain links TRBV19 to TRBJ2-2; 10 bases line up with TRBD1. The receptor's source is a man aged 40-49 years in good health and CMV-seronegative. The sequenced material came from PBMCs. In nucleotides, the CDR3 is TGTGCCAGTAGACCGCCCTGGACAGGGGGAACCGGGGAGCTGTTTTTT. It translates to CASRPPWTGGTGELFF.